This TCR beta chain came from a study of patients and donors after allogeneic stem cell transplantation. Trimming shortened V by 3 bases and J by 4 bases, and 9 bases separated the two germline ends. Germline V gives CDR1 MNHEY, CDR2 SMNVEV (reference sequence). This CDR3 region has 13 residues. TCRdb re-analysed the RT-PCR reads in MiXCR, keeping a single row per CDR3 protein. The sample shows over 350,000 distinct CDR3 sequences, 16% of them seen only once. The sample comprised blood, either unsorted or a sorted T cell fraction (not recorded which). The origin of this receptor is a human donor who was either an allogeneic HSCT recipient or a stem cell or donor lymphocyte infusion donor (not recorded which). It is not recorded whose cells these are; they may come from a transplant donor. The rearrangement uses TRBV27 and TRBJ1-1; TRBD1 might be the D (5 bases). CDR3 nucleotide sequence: TGTGCCAGCAGTTTCTTGGGGACCACTGAAGCTTTCTTT. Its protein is CASSFLGTTEAFF.